The clone carrying this T cell receptor beta chain was seen only a few times. Its antigen remains unidentified. Unique molecular identifiers were incorporated when the TCRbeta library was constructed. TCRdb re-analysed the PCR reads in MiXCR, keeping a single row per CDR3 protein. The repertoire holds fewer than 550,000 distinct CDR3 sequences, around 15% seen once, with around 28% in the top ten. The data derive from a study of T-cell reconstitution after alpha-beta-depleted transplantation in children. Whole-study findings and limits: Newly produced T cells mostly accounted for T-cell counts and diversity one year post-transplant. TCRbeta diversity was high at day 60 in some patients (a result of surviving recipient T cells and thymic progenitors). Approximately two months post-transplant, alpha-beta T cells reportedly originated from several hundred expanded graft clones.

The germline V gene has CDR1 MNHEY and CDR2 SVGEGT. Trimming took 4 bases from V and 2 from J, leaving 15 bases between them. This CDR3 has 16 residues. The specimen comprised PBMCs, mostly from graft donor cells, sampled 360 days after TCRalphabeta/CD19-depleted stem cell transplant. The rearrangement links TRBV6-2 or TRBV6-3 to TRBJ2-1, with D perhaps matching TRBD2 (5 bases). The receptor was isolated from a boy in the first two years of life who had a stem cell transplant for Wiskott-Aldrich syndrome, so the T cells may come from the graft donor. The CDR3 loop is CASSFYGKAPYNEQFF. CDR3 in DNA: TGTGCCAGCAGTTTTTACGGGAAAGCGCCCTACAATGAGCAGTTCTTC.